The 18 T cell receptor beta chains below were found in one sample sequenced in a study of blood T cell repertoires in COVID-19. Some clones are missing from TCRdb's copy, which holds only in-frame ones; the method was immunoSEQ multiplex PCR. The table shows approximately 210,000 clones, with over 75% occurring only once. Sequenced input: peripheral blood. The origin of the receptors is a man aged 35-49 years with active or convalescent COVID-19.

The V gene is TRBV27, the J gene TRBJ2-7, with 9 bases identical to TRBD1. With V trimmed by 5 bases and J by 7 bases, 6 bases remained unmatched. Germline loops: CDR1 MNHEY, CDR2 SMNVEV (reference sequence). This CDR3 is 13 amino acids long. The CDR3 DNA is TGTGCCAGCAGTCTTGGGGACAGGGCAGAGCAGTACTTC. This encodes CASSLGDRAEQYF.

The V call is TRBV11-3, the J call TRBJ2-5; the D is unclear. V was clipped by 1 base and J by 5 bases, with 14 bases between them. The V gene's germline CDR1 is SGHNT and CDR2 YENEEA. This CDR3 has 15 amino acids. CDR3 bases: TGTGCCAGCAGCTTAGGCGGCGGCGCAGCCGAGACCCAGTACTTC. This gives the protein CASSLGGGAAETQYF. Full variable domain (outside the CDR3, taken from reference TRBV11-3 and TRBJ2-5): EAGVVQSPRYKIIEKKQPVAFWCNPISGHNTLYWYLQNLGQGPELLIRYENEEAVDDSQLPKDRFSAERLKGVDSTLKIQPAELGDSAVYLCASSLGGGAAETQYFGPGTRLLVL.

The chain employs TRBV27 and TRBJ1-2, with 9 bases matching TRBD1. This CDR3 has 15 amino acids. With 5 bases clipped from V and 8 bases from J, the junction kept 12 bases outside the gene matches. The germline gives CDR1 MNHEY, CDR2 SMNVEV (reference sequence). The CDR3: CASSILGQGMGGYTF. The CDR3 DNA reads as TGTGCCAGCAGTATCCTGGGACAGGGCATGGGGGGCTACACCTTC.

This clone was observed a single time. The rearrangement joins TRBV5-4 to TRBJ1-2; D uncertain. With 2 bases removed from V and 0 bases from J, the gap between germline ends came to 11 bases. This CDR3 contains 15 residues. CDR1 is SGHNT, CDR2 YYREEE, per germline (reference sequence). The CDR3 is CASSFMSVANYGYTF. CDR3 DNA: TGTGCCAGCAGCTTTATGTCCGTAGCTAACTATGGCTACACCTTC.

The chain is built from TRBV7-6 and TRBJ2-2, with D tentatively TRBD1 (6 bases). Deletions cut 3 bases from V and 1 base from J, with 9 bases between. This CDR3 comprises 15 residues. Germline CDR1 SGHVS, CDR2 FNYEAQ. Written as DNA, the CDR3 is TGTGCCAGCAGCTTTGAGACAGGGAACACCGGGGAGCTGTTTTTT. It translates to CASSFETGNTGELFF.

The chain uses TRBV30 and TRBJ1-3; TRBD1 agrees at 7 bases. V lost 3 bases and J lost 1; bases outside the gene matches: 6. This CDR3 is built from 15 residues. Looked up from germline, CDR1 is GTSNPN and CDR2 is SVGIG (reference sequence). The CDR3 DNA sequence: TGTGCCTGGAGGCTACAGGGGACGTCTGGAAACACCATATATTTT. Its protein product is CAWRLQGTSGNTIYF.

The CDR3 spells CASSPTTSPEGFF. CDR3 nucleotides: TGTGCCAGTAGTCCTACGACATCCCCCGAGGGTTTCTTT. The rearrangement links TRBV19 to TRBJ1-1, with no clear D. CDR3 length: 13 residues. In germline, CDR1 is LNHDA, CDR2 SQIVND (reference sequence). The V gene lost 5 bases and the J gene lost 13 bases, with 20 bases spanning the gap.

The rearrangement joins TRBV24-1 to TRBJ2-5; 7 bases line up with TRBD1. The germline V gene has CDR1 KGHDR and CDR2 SFDVKD. V was clipped by 0 bases and J by 4 bases; unmatched bases: 10. The CDR3 runs to 17 residues. The CDR3 reads CATSDLHKQGTGETQYF. CDR3 bases: TGTGCCACCAGTGATTTGCACAAACAGGGGACGGGAGAGACCCAGTACTTC.

This chain links TRBV4-1 with TRBJ2-7; TRBD1 is a possible D gene (6 bases). This CDR3 is 15 amino acids long. V was trimmed by 4 bases and J by 2 bases, leaving 15 bases between them. Germline lookup yields CDR1 MGHRA and CDR2 YSYEKL. CDR3 bases: TGCGCCAGCAGCCGAGACCGAGGACAGACCTACGAGCAGTACTTC. Its protein product is CASSRDRGQTYEQYF.

Here the CDR3 reads CASSLDQARKSYEQYF. The CDR3 DNA reads as TGTGCCAGCAGCTTAGATCAAGCCAGGAAGTCCTACGAGCAGTACTTC. J is TRBJ2-7 and V is TRBV11-2; D is uncertain. The V gene's germline CDR1 is SGHAT and CDR2 FQNNGV. V was trimmed by 0 bases and J by 1 base, leaving 13 bases between them. The CDR3 runs to 16 residues.

A few counts support this clone. The rearrangement links TRBV28 to TRBJ1-1, with TRBD1 identical over 9 bases. Germline CDR1 MDHEN, CDR2 SYDVKM. J lost 6 bases, V lost 6 bases, and 2 bases had no gene match. The CDR3 contains 12 residues. CDR3 bases: TGTGCCAGCAGCTGGACAGGGGCTGAAGCTTTCTTT. This codes for CASSWTGAEAFF.

The chain couples TRBV19 to TRBJ1-1, with a weak D call TRBD1 (6 bases). The CDR3 is 15 residues long. In germline, CDR1 is LNHDA, CDR2 SQIVND (reference sequence). V lost 6 bases and J lost 5, with 19 bases in between. In DNA form, the CDR3 reads TGTGCCAGTAGCTGGGGGCTCACATTCGGGACTGAAGCTTTCTTT. It encodes CASSWGLTFGTEAFF.

V and J are TRBV27 and TRBJ2-1; 7 bases fit TRBD1. Per germline, CDR1 MNHEY and CDR2 SMNVEV (reference sequence). The CDR3 sequence is 15 residues long. Unmatched junction bases numbered 9, after V lost 5 bases and J lost 5 bases. The CDR3 protein is CASSDSTTGNNEQFF. Written as DNA, the CDR3 is TGTGCCAGCAGTGACTCCACGACAGGGAACAATGAGCAGTTCTTC.

Written as DNA, the CDR3 is TGCGCCAGCAGCTTGGTTCCAGGGGGTGATGAGCAGTTCTTC. It translates to CASSLVPGGDEQFF. V gene TRBV5-1 combines with J gene TRBJ2-1, with 7 bases matching TRBD1. CDR3 length: 14 amino acids. V dropped 0 bases and J dropped 8; count of bases not matched to a gene: 5. Germline V gene lookup returns CDR1 SGHRS and CDR2 YFSETQ.

V usage is TRBV6-5 and J usage is TRBJ1-1; 8 bases are a match to TRBD1. The CDR3 length is 15 residues. J lost 7 bases, V lost 10 bases, and 17 bases had no gene match. Germline assignment: CDR1 MNHEY and CDR2 SVGAGI. The CDR3 region is CANRLHDRGDYEAFF. For the CDR3, the DNA is TGTGCCAACAGACTTCACGACAGGGGAGATTATGAAGCTTTCTTT.

The chain combines TRBV5-1 with TRBJ2-4; D gene uncertain. CDR1 and CDR2 (germline): SGHRS, YFSETQ. Trimming took 5 bases from V and 0 from J, leaving 12 bases between them. This CDR3 has 15 amino acids. CDR3 in amino acids: CASSPSLLAKNIQYF. CDR3 DNA: TGCGCCAGCAGTCCCAGTCTGCTAGCCAAAAACATTCAGTACTTC.

V usage is TRBV5-1 and J usage is TRBJ1-6, with 7 bases aligning to TRBD1. V lost 4 bases, J lost 3 bases, and 4 bases stayed unmatched. The germline gives CDR1 SGHRS, CDR2 YFSETQ. The CDR3 has 15 residues. The CDR3 DNA is TGCGCCAGCAGCCCAGGGACAGACTATAATTCACCCCTCCACTTT. It yields the protein CASSPGTDYNSPLHF.

J is TRBJ2-5 and V is TRBV5-4, with 8 bases that match TRBD2. V lost 4 bases to trimming and J lost 5 bases; unmatched junction nucleotides: 13. The CDR3 runs to 16 residues. The V gene's germline CDR1 is SGHNT and CDR2 YYREEE (reference sequence). This CDR3 is CASSPQAGGLGETQYF. The CDR3 DNA follows: TGTGCCAGCAGCCCCCAGGCGGGGGGCCTGGGGGAGACCCAGTACTTC.